The 13 T cell receptor beta chains below were found in one sample sequenced in a study of tumor and adjacent non-tumor tissue in lung cancer (dated by TCRdb to the late 2010s). Libraries were prepared through multiplex PCR. This sample was sequenced with an Illumina HiSeq 2500. TCRbeta libraries were built by three rounds of nested PCR using primers (Table S4), following protocols modified from ARM-PCR. In TCRdb, the public reads were trimmed at Q25 with fastp and aligned with MiXCR, with productive beta chains retained. CDR3 protein duplicates are merged, each entry listing the most common genes and DNA. In this sample the table shows tens of thousands of distinct CDR3 sequences, approximately 65% of which occur a single time. The top ten constitute about 18% of the sample. RNA was isolated from bulk, unsorted tissue, and RNA quality was assessed with a NanoDrop ND-1000 and an Agilent 2100. Material for sequencing was lung tumor tissue. Receptor source: a man in his fifties or sixties with non-small cell lung cancer.

In its sample, this clonotype was seen once. This sequence may be a read error, since a much larger clone differs from it by one base. The rearrangement links TRBV15 to TRBJ2-5; D is undetermined. V was cut by 0 bases and J by 0 bases, with 2 bases left in between. The CDR3 length is 13 residues. The germline V gene has CDR1 LNHNV and CDR2 YYDKDF (reference sequence). The CDR3 region is CATSRDYQETQYF. For the CDR3, the DNA is TGTGCCACCAGCAGAGATTACCAAGAGACCCAGTACTTC.

As for this clonotype: The junction differs from germline at one of its ends, possibly a read error. This chain joins TRBV11-3 and TRBJ1-2; 8 bases agree with TRBD1. The CDR3 is 13 amino acids. The germline V gene encodes CDR1 SGHNT and CDR2 YENEEA. DNA for the CDR3: TGTACCACCAGCCCGACAGGGGTTTATGGCTACACCTTT. It codes for CTTSPTGVYGYTF.

This rearrangement joins TRBV11-2 to TRBJ1-2, with 8 bases identical to TRBD1. The ends lost 4 bases at V and 5 bases at J; junction bases unmatched: 9. This CDR3 spans 15 amino acids. Germline assignment: CDR1 SGHAT and CDR2 FQNNGV. This CDR3 reads CASSSPDREGYGYTF. The CDR3 nucleotides read TGTGCCAGCAGCTCTCCGGACAGGGAAGGTTATGGCTACACCTTC.

The rearrangement joins TRBV10-3 to TRBJ2-5, with a possible D match to TRBD2 (5 bases). Germline CDR1 and CDR2: ENHRY and SYGVKD. The V end lost 6 bases, the J end lost 7 bases, and 15 bases lay between the germline ends. This CDR3 comprises 13 residues. The CDR3 nucleotides are TGTGCCATCAGGGACTTTTTCGTCGGGACCCAGTACTTC. Protein sequence: CAIRDFFVGTQYF.

Comments on this clonotype: Being one base from a much bigger clone, this may be a read error. Written as DNA, the CDR3 is TGTGCCACAGGGCGGGGTGGCAATCAGCCCCAGTATTTT. This sequence encodes CATGRGGNQPQYF. The chain is built from TRBV12-3 or TRBV12-4 and TRBJ1-5; weak D call: TRBD2 (6 bases). The J call may be wrong; the DNA end is better matched by TRBJ2-3. This CDR3 is built from 13 residues.

The chain recombines TRBV5-1 with TRBJ1-1, with D perhaps TRBD1 (5 bases). Germline CDR1 SGHRS, CDR2 YFSETQ. The CDR3 is made up of 14 amino acids. Trimming pared 1 base from V and 3 bases from J, leaving 10 bases between. This chain's CDR3 is CASSLLQGHTEAFF. In nucleotides, the CDR3 is TGCGCCAGCAGCTTGCTCCAGGGCCACACTGAAGCTTTCTTT.

This clonotype appeared once. Without the conserved terminal phenylalanine or tryptophan, this CDR3 likely stems from a read error. The rearrangement links TRBV29-1 to TRBJ1-2; 8 bases fit TRBD1. The CDR3 is 11 amino acids. Germline V lookup: CDR1 SQVTM, CDR2 ANQGSEA. Trimming took 4 bases from V and 9 from J; bases not matched to a gene: 4. DNA of the CDR3: TGCAGCGTTGCAGGGGGCATTTGCTACACCCTC. Amino acid sequence: CSVAGGICYTL.

This rearrangement joins TRBV6-2 or TRBV6-3 to TRBJ2-3; D is uncertain. V lost 2 bases and J lost 4, with 13 bases in between. Germline CDR1 MNHEY, CDR2 SVGEGT. The length of the CDR3 is 15 residues. CDR3 sequence reads: CASSYARAGPDTQYF. The DNA of the CDR3 is TGTGCCAGCAGTTACGCCCGGGCAGGACCAGATACGCAGTATTTT.

Points on this clonotype: An end of the junction does not agree with germline; a read error may underlie this. The DNA of the CDR3 is TGTGTCAGCAGCCTGAGGTTAGAGACCGGGGAGCTGTTTTTT. This translates into CVSSLRLETGELFF. V gene TRBV5-4 combines with J gene TRBJ2-2, with D unresolved. Germline V gene lookup returns CDR1 SGHNT and CDR2 YYREEE (reference sequence). The CDR3 contains 14 residues. Together with reference TRBV5-4 and TRBJ2-2, the CDR3 gives the full variable domain: ETGVTQSPTHLIKTRGQQVTLRCSSQSGHNTVSWYQQALGQGPQFIFQYYREEENGRGNFPPRFSGLQFPNYSSELNVNALELDDSALYLCVSSLRLETGELFFGEGSRLTVL.

This clonotype has a handful of counts. Given the absence of the conserved phenylalanine or tryptophan at the CDR3 end, a read error is likely. Because the CDR3's place on the DNA is in doubt, the DNA is left out and the CDR3 is given as listed by TCRdb. V gene TRBV7-9 combines with J gene TRBJ1-6. Germline lookup yields CDR1 SEHNR and CDR2 FQNEAQ (reference sequence). Ends included, the CDR3 has 17 residues. CDR3 sequence: CASSPTRRSGYNSPLHY.

The rearrangement links TRBV29-1 to TRBJ2-1; 7 bases align to TRBD2. The germline V gene has CDR1 SQVTM and CDR2 ANQGSEA. CDR3 length: 15 residues. Trimming at V came to 6 bases and at J to 5 bases, leaving 13 bases not matched to a gene. The CDR3: CSVRVRAGVDNEQFF. Here the CDR3 DNA reads TGCAGCGTCCGCGTTAGGGCGGGAGTGGACAATGAGCAGTTCTTC.

Details on this clonotype: The missing conserved phenylalanine or tryptophan at the end of this CDR3 makes a read error likely. No DNA is shown, since the ends of the CDR3 on it are uncertain; the CDR3 is the one TCRdb lists. The gene calls are TRBV4-2 and TRBJ2-4; the D call of TRBD2 is as the table states it, not checked on the DNA. Counting both end residues, the CDR3 totals 19 amino acids. The germline gives CDR1 LGHNA, CDR2 YNFKEQ. CDR3 residues: CASSQAQASGSLAKNIRHL.

For this clonotype: One end of the junction is discordant with germline, which a read error may explain. The chain joins TRBV11-2 to TRBJ2-1, with D maybe TRBD2 (6 bases). The germline V gene has CDR1 SGHAT and CDR2 FQNNGV. The CDR3 has 18 amino acids. The CDR3 sequence is CASSLHVWDWASYNEQFF. The CDR3, as DNA: TGTGCCAGCAGCTTACATGTGTGGGACTGGGCCTCCTACAATGAGCAATTCTTC.